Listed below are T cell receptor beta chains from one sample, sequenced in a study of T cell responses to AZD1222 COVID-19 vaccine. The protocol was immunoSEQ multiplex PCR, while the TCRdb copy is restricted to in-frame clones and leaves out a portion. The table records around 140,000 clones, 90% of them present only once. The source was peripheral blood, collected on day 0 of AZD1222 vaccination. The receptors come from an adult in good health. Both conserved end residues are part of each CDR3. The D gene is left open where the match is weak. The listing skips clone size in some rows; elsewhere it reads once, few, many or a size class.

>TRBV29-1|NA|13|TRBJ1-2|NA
CSGSRTDHYGYTF
TGCAGCGGATCTAGGACGGACCACTATGGCTACACCTTC
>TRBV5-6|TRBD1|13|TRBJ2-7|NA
CASSRQGAYEQYF
TGTGCCAGCAGTAGACAGGGGGCCTACGAGCAGTACTTC
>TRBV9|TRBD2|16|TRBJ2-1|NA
CASSGSTSGGYNEQFF
TGTGCCAGCAGCGGTTCAACTAGCGGGGGTTACAATGAGCAGTTCTTC
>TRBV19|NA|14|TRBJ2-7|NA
CASSWVLGGYEQYF
TGTGCCAGTTCCTGGGTACTCGGGGGCTACGAGCAGTACTTC
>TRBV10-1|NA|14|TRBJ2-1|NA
CASTHGTSYNEQFF
TGCGCCAGCACCCACGGTACATCCTACAATGAGCAGTTCTTC
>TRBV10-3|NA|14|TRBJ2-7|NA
CAISRAGSSYEQYF
TGTGCCATCAGTCGGGCAGGGAGCTCCTACGAGCAGTACTTC
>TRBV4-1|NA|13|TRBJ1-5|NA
CASSQLPNQPQHF
TGCGCCAGCAGCCAGCTTCCCAATCAGCCCCAGCATTTT
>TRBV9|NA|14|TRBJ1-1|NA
CASSVESGPGGAFF
TGTGCCAGCAGCGTAGAGAGTGGTCCAGGCGGAGCTTTCTTT
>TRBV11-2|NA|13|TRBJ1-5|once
CASSFDRIQPQHF
TGTGCCAGCAGCTTCGACAGGATTCAGCCCCAGCATTTT
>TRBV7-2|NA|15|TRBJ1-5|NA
CASSLQGDSNQPQHF
TGTGCCAGCAGCTTACAGGGAGATAGCAATCAGCCCCAGCATTTT
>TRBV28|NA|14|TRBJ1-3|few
CASSLPSSGNTIYF
TGTGCCAGCAGTTTACCCAGCTCTGGAAACACCATATATTTT
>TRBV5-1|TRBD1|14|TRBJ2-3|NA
CASSLARDRDTQYF
TGCGCCAGCAGCTTGGCCCGGGACAGAGATACGCAGTATTTT
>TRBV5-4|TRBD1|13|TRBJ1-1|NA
CASSPGTGGRAFF
TGTGCCAGCAGCCCCGGGACAGGGGGGCGGGCTTTCTTT
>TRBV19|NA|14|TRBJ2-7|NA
CASSIAGWAYEQYF
TGTGCCAGTAGTATCGCGGGGTGGGCCTACGAGCAGTACTTC
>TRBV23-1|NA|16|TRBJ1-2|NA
CASSQPNLGGPYGYTF
TGCGCCAGCAGTCAACCCAACTTGGGGGGACCCTATGGCTACACCTTC
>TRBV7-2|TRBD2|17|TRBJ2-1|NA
CASSLVATSGSYNEQFF
TGTGCCAGCAGCTTAGTTGCCACTAGCGGGTCCTACAATGAGCAGTTCTTC
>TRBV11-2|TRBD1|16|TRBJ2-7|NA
CASTRRRRDSLSEQYF
TGTGCCAGCACCCGAAGGCGTCGGGACAGCCTCTCCGAGCAGTACTTC
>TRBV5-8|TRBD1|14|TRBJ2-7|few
CASSRRQGSYEQYF
TGTGCCAGCAGCCGTAGACAGGGCTCCTACGAGCAGTACTTC
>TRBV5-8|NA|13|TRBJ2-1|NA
CASSPVGDNEQFF
TGTGCCAGCAGCCCGGTGGGGGACAATGAGCAGTTCTTC
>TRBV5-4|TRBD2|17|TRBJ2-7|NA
CASSLVLAGGWGDEQYF
TGTGCCAGCAGCTTGGTCCTAGCGGGAGGATGGGGCGACGAGCAGTACTTC
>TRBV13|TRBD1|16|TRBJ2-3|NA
CASSLVRDSDTDTQYF
TGTGCCAGCAGCTTAGTCCGGGACAGCGACACAGATACGCAGTATTTT
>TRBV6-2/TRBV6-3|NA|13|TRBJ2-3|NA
CASSYAGPATQYF
TGTGCCAGCAGTTACGCAGGGCCTGCTACGCAGTATTTT
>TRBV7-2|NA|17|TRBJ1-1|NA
CASSLADQGARRTEAFF
TGTGCCAGCAGCTTAGCGGATCAAGGGGCCAGACGGACTGAAGCTTTCTTT
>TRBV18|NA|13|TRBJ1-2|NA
CASSPPGAGGYTF
TGTGCCAGCTCACCTCCAGGGGCTGGTGGCTACACCTTC
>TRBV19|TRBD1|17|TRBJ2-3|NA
CASSLDRASYSTDTQYF
TGTGCCAGTAGCCTGGACAGGGCCTCTTATTCCACAGATACGCAGTATTTT
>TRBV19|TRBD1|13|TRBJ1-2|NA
CASSLGGTVGYTF
TGTGCCAGTAGTCTGGGGGGGACAGTAGGCTACACCTTC
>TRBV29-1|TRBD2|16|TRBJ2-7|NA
CSVGGTLAGGTYEQYF
TGCAGCGTCGGGGGAACCCTGGCGGGAGGGACCTACGAGCAGTACTTC
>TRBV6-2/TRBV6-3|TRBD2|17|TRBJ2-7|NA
CASSPFRLAGVSYEQYF
TGTGCCAGCAGTCCCTTTCGACTAGCGGGGGTCTCCTACGAGCAGTACTTC
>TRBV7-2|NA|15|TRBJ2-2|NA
CASSLFQVGTGELFF
TGTGCCAGCAGCTTATTTCAGGTTGGCACCGGGGAGCTGTTTTTT
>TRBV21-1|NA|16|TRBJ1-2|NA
CASSSVTGLSLGGYTF
TGTGCCAGCAGCTCCGTGACAGGGCTATCCTTAGGGGGCTACACCTTC
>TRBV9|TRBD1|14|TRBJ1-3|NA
CASRGTGGSNTIYF
TGTGCCAGCAGGGGAACAGGGGGCTCAAACACCATATATTTT
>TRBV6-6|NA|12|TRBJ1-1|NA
CASSLTAGEAFF
TGTGCCAGCAGTTTAACCGCAGGGGAAGCTTTCTTT
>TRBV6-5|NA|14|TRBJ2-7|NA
CASSYSYRSYEQYF
TGTGCCAGCAGTTACTCTTACAGATCCTACGAGCAGTACTTC
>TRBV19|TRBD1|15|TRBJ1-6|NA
CASSDRGIYNSPLHF
TGTGCCAGTAGTGACAGGGGGATCTATAATTCACCCCTCCACTTT
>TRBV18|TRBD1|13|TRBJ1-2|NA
CASSPGGVSGYTF
TGTGCCAGCTCGCCAGGGGGCGTTAGCGGCTACACCTTC
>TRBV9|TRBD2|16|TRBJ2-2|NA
CASGVAGLKNTGELFF
TGTGCCAGCGGGGTAGCGGGACTTAAAAACACCGGGGAGCTGTTTTTT
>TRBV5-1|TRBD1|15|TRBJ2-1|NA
CASRAGQGVPGEQFF
TGCGCCAGCAGGGCGGGACAGGGGGTTCCGGGTGAGCAGTTCTTC
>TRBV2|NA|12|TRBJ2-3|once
CASTDFTDTQYF
TGTGCCAGCACTGACTTTACAGATACGCAGTATTTT
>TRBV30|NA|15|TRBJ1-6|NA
CAWSGLPPYNSPLHF
TGTGCCTGGAGTGGACTGCCTCCCTATAATTCACCCCTCCACTTT
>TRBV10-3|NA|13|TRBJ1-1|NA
CAISERLETEAFF
TGTGCCATCAGTGAGAGGCTAGAGACTGAAGCTTTCTTT
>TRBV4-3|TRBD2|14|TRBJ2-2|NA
CASTTTSVGGELFF
TGCGCCAGCACAACGACTAGCGTGGGCGGGGAGCTGTTTTTT
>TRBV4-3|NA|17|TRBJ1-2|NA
CASSQDSQGRGIYGYTF
TGCGCCAGCAGCCAAGATAGCCAGGGCAGGGGAATCTATGGCTACACCTTC
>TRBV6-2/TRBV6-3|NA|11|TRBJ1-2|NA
CASSFPVEHTF
TGTGCCAGCAGTTTCCCTGTCGAACACACCTTC
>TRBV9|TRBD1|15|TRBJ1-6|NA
CASSVGTVENSPLHF
TGTGCCAGCAGCGTTGGGACAGTAGAAAATTCACCCCTCCACTTT
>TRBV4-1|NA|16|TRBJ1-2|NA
CASSQESAGQAYGYTF
TGCGCCAGCAGCCAAGAGTCAGCAGGCCAGGCGTATGGCTACACCTTC
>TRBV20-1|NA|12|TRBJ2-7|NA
CSASSGLDEQYF
TGCAGTGCTAGTTCAGGGTTAGACGAGCAGTACTTC
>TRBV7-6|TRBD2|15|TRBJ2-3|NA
CASSSGLAGTDTQYF
TGTGCCAGCAGCTCCGGACTAGCGGGAACAGATACGCAGTATTTT
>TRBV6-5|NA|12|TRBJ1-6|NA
CASWGRNSPLHF
TGTGCCAGCTGGGGGAGGAATTCACCCCTCCACTTT
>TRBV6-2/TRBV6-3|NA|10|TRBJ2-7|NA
CASSRYEQYF
TGTGCCAGCAGCCGCTACGAGCAGTACTTC
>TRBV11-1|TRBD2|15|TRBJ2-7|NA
CASRVSGSDAYEQYF
TGTGCCAGCAGGGTTAGCGGGTCAGATGCCTACGAGCAGTACTTC
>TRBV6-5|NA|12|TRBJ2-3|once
CASRPRTDTQYF
TGTGCCAGCAGACCCCGCACAGATACGCAGTATTTT